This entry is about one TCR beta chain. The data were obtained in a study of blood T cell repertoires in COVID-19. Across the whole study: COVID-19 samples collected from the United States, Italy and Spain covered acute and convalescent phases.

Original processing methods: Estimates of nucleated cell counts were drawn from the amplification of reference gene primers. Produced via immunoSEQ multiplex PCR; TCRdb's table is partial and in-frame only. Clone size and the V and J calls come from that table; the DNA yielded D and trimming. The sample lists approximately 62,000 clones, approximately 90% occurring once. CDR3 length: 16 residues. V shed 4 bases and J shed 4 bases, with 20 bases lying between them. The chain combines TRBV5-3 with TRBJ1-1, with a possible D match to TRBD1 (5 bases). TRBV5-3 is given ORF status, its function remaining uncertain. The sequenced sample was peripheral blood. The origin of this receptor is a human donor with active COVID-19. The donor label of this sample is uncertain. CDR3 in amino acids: CARSTTPGVGTTEAFF. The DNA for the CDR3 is TGTGCCAGAAGCACCACCCCGGGGGTTGGAACCACTGAAGCTTTCTTT.